The 17 T cell receptor beta chains below come from one sample, sequenced in a study of CD8 T cells in ankylosing spondylitis. Study observations and caveats: Blood from ankylosing spondylitis patients appeared to carry a characteristic eight-variant TCR beta motif.

TCRdb fed the 5' RACE reads into MiXCR, producing one record per CDR3 protein. This table holds more than 300,000 distinct CDR3 sequences, 8% found once. These TCRs' antigens remain unknown. The specimen was blood, either unsorted or a sorted T cell fraction (not recorded which). Source of these receptors: a male donor with ankylosing spondylitis.

This clonotype was detected a few times. The chain recombines TRBV29-1 with TRBJ2-1; D gene ambiguous. This CDR3 spans 11 amino acids. Trimming removed 5 bases from V and 3 bases from J, with 5 bases in between. From germline, CDR1 is SQVTM and CDR2 ANQGSEA. CDR3 DNA: TGCAGCGTTTCTGTCTACAATGAGCAGTTCTTC. Residues: CSVSVYNEQFF.

The chain joins TRBV3-1 to TRBJ2-1, with a weak D call TRBD2 (5 bases). CDR3 length: 15 amino acids. Germline V CDR1 and CDR2: LGHDT, YNNKEL (reference sequence). Deletions cut 3 bases from V and 9 bases from J, with 18 bases between. CDR3 in amino acids: CASSHRTSRAVEQFF. CDR3 nucleotide sequence: TGTGCCAGCAGCCACAGAACTAGTCGGGCCGTTGAGCAGTTCTTC.

This clonotype has more than one count but fewer than ten. CDR3 nucleotide sequence: TGTGCCAGCAGCGACGGGACTTTGGATACGCAGTATTTT. Translating it yields CASSDGTLDTQYF. The gene calls are TRBV7-7 and TRBJ2-3; D perhaps matches TRBD2 (6 bases). Looked up from germline, CDR1 is SSHAT and CDR2 is FNYEAQ (reference sequence). Deletions cut 5 bases from V and 6 bases from J, with 12 bases between. CDR3 length equals 13 residues.

The chain carries TRBV5-1 and TRBJ2-1; D is uncertain. Trimming stripped 0 bases from V and 10 bases from J, with 11 bases between. Looked up from germline, CDR1 is SGHRS and CDR2 is YFSETQ. CDR3 length: 13 residues. CDR3 amino acids: CASSLVGFWEQFF. Here the CDR3 DNA reads TGCGCCAGCAGCTTGGTTGGTTTTTGGGAGCAGTTCTTC. Full variable domain (outside the CDR3, taken from reference TRBV5-1 and TRBJ2-1): KAGVTQTPRYLIKTRGQQVTLSCSPISGHRSVSWYQQTPGQGLQFLFEYFSETQRNKGNFPGRFSGRQFSNSRSEMNVSTLELGDSALYLCASSLVGFWEQFFGPGTRLTVL.

This clonotype was detected many times. The rearrangement uses TRBV5-1 and TRBJ2-1; 8 bases line up with TRBD2. The junction had 11 bases not matched to a gene; V was cut back by 4 bases and J by 2 bases. The germline gives CDR1 SGHRS, CDR2 YFSETQ. This CDR3 spans 17 amino acids. CDR3 sequence (DNA): TGCGCCAGCAGCAGCTCGATCAGCGGGAGTCCCTACAATGAGCAGTTCTTC. Translating gives CASSSSISGSPYNEQFF.

This chain joins TRBV25-1 and TRBJ2-7; D is uncertain. The CDR3 loop spans 14 amino acids. V shed 0 bases and J shed 2 bases, with 8 bases lying between them. Germline CDR1 is MGHDK and CDR2 is SYGVNS. CDR3 in DNA: TGTGCCAGCAGTGAATATGGCAATACCTACGAGCAGTACTTC. Protein sequence: CASSEYGNTYEQYF.

This clonotype came up many times. V is TRBV3-1 and J is TRBJ2-6; D gene unclear. The V end was cut by 0 bases, the J end by 8 bases, with 23 bases between. The CDR3 extends over 19 amino acids. Germline lookup yields CDR1 LGHDT and CDR2 YNNKEL (reference sequence). The CDR3 spells CASSQDRADAQLSPNVLTF. CDR3 sequence (DNA): TGTGCCAGCAGCCAAGATCGGGCCGATGCCCAGCTGAGTCCCAACGTCCTGACTTTC.

This chain connects TRBV20-1 to TRBJ2-3; TRBD1 or TRBD2 may be the D gene (5 bases each). The germline V gene encodes CDR1 DFQATT and CDR2 SNEGSKA (reference sequence). The CDR3 runs 14 residues. The ends were cut back, 5 bases at V and 0 bases at J, with 12 bases in the middle. CDR3 nucleotides: TGCAGTGCTGCCCGGGACCGTAGCACAGATACGCAGTATTTT. This translates into CSAARDRSTDTQYF.

This clonotype was seen a handful of times. The chain employs TRBV12-3 or TRBV12-4 and TRBJ2-1; TRBD2 agrees at 7 bases. The length of the CDR3 is 11 residues. V was pared by 8 bases and J by 8 bases, with 3 bases of the junction left unmatched. The CDR3: CASGRGDEQFF. The DNA for the CDR3 is TGTGCCAGCGGGAGGGGAGATGAGCAGTTCTTC.

This clonotype was counted at least ten times. The rearrangement joins TRBV12-3 or TRBV12-4 to TRBJ2-7; 11 bases line up with TRBD2. With 3 bases clipped from V and 3 bases from J, the junction kept 7 bases outside the gene matches. The CDR3 sequence is 16 residues long. The CDR3, as DNA: TGTGCCAGCAGTTTGGGGCTAGCGGGAGGAATCTACGAGCAGTACTTC. It is translated as CASSLGLAGGIYEQYF.

The chain has TRBV6-1 and TRBJ1-1; D gene ambiguous. CDR3 length: 15 amino acids. Germline V gives CDR1 MNHNS, CDR2 SASEGT. V was pared by 4 bases and J by 4 bases, with 16 bases between. CDR3 nucleotide sequence: TGTGCCAGCAGTGGGGAAGCTGGGATTTCCACTGAAGCTTTCTTT. This codes for CASSGEAGISTEAFF.

The V call is TRBV19, the J call TRBJ2-7; 10 bases agree with TRBD1. Unmatched junction bases numbered 9, after V lost 5 bases and J lost 5 bases. The CDR3 contains 15 residues. CDR1 is LNHDA and CDR2 is SQIVND in the germline V gene (reference sequence). CDR3 region: CASSGLRDRGDEQYF. The CDR3 bases are TGTGCCAGTAGTGGACTCCGGGACAGGGGAGACGAGCAGTACTTC.

This clonotype appeared a few times. The chain couples TRBV28 to TRBJ2-2, with 9 bases aligning to TRBD2. J gave up 2 bases and V 11 bases, and 9 bases lay outside the gene matches. This CDR3 has 15 residues. CDR1 and CDR2 from the germline V gene are MDHEN and SYDVKM. DNA of the CDR3: TGTGCCTCAAGGACTAGCGAAACCAACACCGGGGAGCTGTTTTTT. Amino acid sequence: CASRTSETNTGELFF.

This clonotype was counted ten times or more. The chain's CDR3 is CASSLAGVGDEQFF. CDR3 DNA: TGTGCCAGCAGTTTGGCAGGGGTGGGGGATGAGCAGTTCTTC. The chain has TRBV12-3 or TRBV12-4 and TRBJ2-1; D may be TRBD1 (6 bases). V lost 3 bases and J 8 bases, leaving 14 bases between the germline ends. The CDR3 has 14 amino acids.

This clonotype was found a few times. The chain has TRBV6-5 and TRBJ2-3; a possible D gene is TRBD1 (5 bases). The germline V gene has CDR1 MNHEY and CDR2 SVGAGI. V gave up 0 bases and J gave up 1 base, with 5 bases separating them. There are 14 residues in the CDR3. The CDR3 nucleotides are TGTGCCAGCAGTTACTCAGGGGGCACAGATACGCAGTATTTT. Amino acid sequence: CASSYSGGTDTQYF.

This clonotype has ten or more counts. The chain links TRBV7-2 to TRBJ2-7; D is unclear. CDR1 and CDR2 from the germline V gene are SGHTA and FQGNSA. The CDR3 runs 15 residues. V was clipped by 0 bases and J by 3 bases, with 12 bases between them. The chain's CDR3 is CASSLALTASYEQYF. CDR3 bases: TGTGCCAGCAGCTTAGCGTTGACGGCAAGCTACGAGCAGTACTTC.

In its sample, this clonotype was seen a few times. The chain employs TRBV7-8 and TRBJ2-7; possibly TRBD2 for D (6 bases). This CDR3 spans 15 amino acids. CDR1 and CDR2 from the germline V gene are SGHVS and FQNEAQ. The ends were cut back, 5 bases at V and 4 bases at J, with 18 bases in the middle. This CDR3 reads CASSHQGTLGYEQYF. For the CDR3, the DNA is TGTGCCAGCAGCCACCAAGGGACTCTGGGGTACGAGCAGTACTTC.